This section outlines one TCR beta chain sequence together with its context. The target antigen is unknown. After removal of 3 bases from V and 2 bases from J, the junction contained 10 bases not matched to a gene. This CDR3 comprises 17 residues. Germline lookup yields CDR1 SGHAT and CDR2 FQNNGV. PCR employed 60 Vbeta and 13 Jbeta primers. Using immunoSEQ multiplex PCR, the repertoire was profiled, and TCRdb retains in-frame clones only, with some absent. This sample has fewer than 200,000 clones, with 65% to 70% found just once. The record originates from a study of cytomegalovirus exposure and HLA in healthy donors. The study's findings and limits: As a later analysis revealed, most CMV-associated TCR beta chains appeared HLA-restricted. Later analysis identified a missense DCLRE1C variant that was linked to TCR beta V- and J-gene trimming. Cytomegalovirus-associated status was assigned to about 150 TCR beta chains. Reportedly, diagnosis of cytomegalovirus status by the classifier showed high specificity and sensitivity.

The sequence was obtained from a young woman in good health and CMV-seropositive. V gene TRBV11-2 combines with J gene TRBJ2-7, with 10 bases fitting TRBD1. The sequencing sample was made of PBMCs. CDR3 amino acids: CASSLTTTGTGAYEQYF. The CDR3 bases are TGTGCCAGCAGCTTGACCACCACCGGGACAGGGGCCTACGAGCAGTACTTC.